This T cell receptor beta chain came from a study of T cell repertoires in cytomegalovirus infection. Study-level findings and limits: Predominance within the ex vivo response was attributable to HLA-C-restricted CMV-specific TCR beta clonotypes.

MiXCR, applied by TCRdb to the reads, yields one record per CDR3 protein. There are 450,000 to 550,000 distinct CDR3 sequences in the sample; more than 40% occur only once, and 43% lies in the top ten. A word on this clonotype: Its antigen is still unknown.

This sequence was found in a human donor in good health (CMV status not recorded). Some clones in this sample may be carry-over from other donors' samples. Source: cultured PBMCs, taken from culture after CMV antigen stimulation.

In nucleotides, the CDR3 is TGTGCCAGCACCACTAGGGGACCTAACTCGGATGGCTACACCTTC. Its protein product is CASTTRGPNSDGYTF. The chain combines TRBV7-2 with TRBJ1-2; the D gene is possibly TRBD1 (5 bases). The CDR3 contains 15 residues. Per germline, CDR1 SGHTA and CDR2 FQGNSA. The V end was cut by 7 bases, the J end by 6 bases, with 21 bases between.